This TCR beta chain was captured by sequencing in a study of shared clonotypes between healthy human individuals. Trimming at V came to 9 bases and at J to 4 bases, leaving 9 bases not matched to a gene. From germline, CDR1 is MNHNS and CDR2 SASEGT. CDR3 length equals 15 residues. General study results and limits: Limited genetic and exposure-history diversity came from having few donors.

This table comes from immunoSEQ multiplex PCR, and its TCRdb copy is limited to in-frame clones, with some not included. The repertoire holds over 2 million clones, with about 90% as singletons. Notes on this clone: The antigen is unknown.

J is TRBJ2-5 and V is TRBV6-1; the match to TRBD1 covers 12 bases. The sequence came from a man aged 18 to 29 in good health. Some clones in this sample may be carry-over from other donors' samples. Material for sequencing was naive CD4+ T cells from PBMCs. Subset noted: CD45RA+ positively selected. CDR3 nucleotides: TGTGCCAGGGGGACAGGGGGCGCTCGTAGAGAGACCCAGTACTTC. Its protein is CARGTGGARRETQYF.